Listed here is a single T cell receptor beta chain. Its antigen remains undetermined. Base qualities are not at hand, and no much larger clone is one base apart. Spanning cysteine to phenylalanine, the CDR3 consists of 13 amino acids. CDR3 DNA only is kept here, 39 bases in frame from base 1. V is reduced by 2 bases and J by 7 bases, leaving a spacing of 9 bases between them. In the germline V gene, CDR1 corresponds to SGHTA and CDR2 to FQGNSA. This entry comes from a study of blood T cells in healthy people across ages (dated by TCRdb to the mid-2010s). For the study in its entirety: Template switching captured roughly one uniquely barcoded TCR beta cDNA molecule per two T cells in model experiments. Using deep sequencing normalized with unique cDNA molecular identifiers, the study measured how TCR beta repertoire diversity changes with age. Donors were grouped into four age groups: young (average roughly 15 years), middle-aged (around 39), aged (around 60) and long-lived (roughly 80). Donors of different ages were randomly distributed across sequencing lanes to avoid experimental bias. The study analyzed two additional independent replicas of 1 million unique cDNA reads from the same blood draw for two donors, one aged 18 to 30 and one aged 80 or older.

Libraries were constructed by 5' RACE. Sequencer: Illumina HiSeq 2500. The second PCR ran for roughly 7 to 11 cycles and used a J-beta primer mix along with a sample-barcoded 5' primer. A template-switch 5' adaptor carrying 12 random nucleotides introduced a unique molecular identifier onto each TCR beta cDNA molecule. Each sample yielded at least 3 million CDR3-containing paired-end reads. All of the RNA was converted into first-strand cDNA using the Mint cDNA synthesis kit, with a TRBC-specific oligonucleotide serving as the primer. Following uracil-DNA glycosylase treatment, all cDNA underwent a first 18-cycle PCR with the universal primers M1SS and BC2_uni_R. The study's own analysis went as follows. Each sample was normalized by randomly selecting 1 million high-quality reads, each carrying a distinct molecular identifier. Reads sharing molecular identifiers were discarded rather than binned into consensus sequences. MiTCR, with a Q25 quality threshold and the strictest error-elimination algorithm, was used for CDR3 identification, clonotype clustering and error correction. A nonparametric unseen species model with Euler transformation was used to estimate lower-bound total TCR beta diversity. The raw public reads went through TCRdb reprocessing: fastp at Q25, MiXCR clone calling, in-frame beta chains kept. One record per CDR3 amino acid sequence lists the most common genes and DNA. TCRdb, not the authors, supplied the V and J calls. The sample records approximately 880,000 distinct CDR3 sequences, 40% to 60% of which are singletons. Jointly, the top ten make up about an eighth of the sample.

What the study reported, not specific to this receptor: Since profiling was done on bulk unsorted PBMCs, naive and antigen-experienced compartments could not be conclusively compared. As age increased, observed TCR beta diversity per million T cells dropped in a roughly linear way, and a significant reduction was already evident by age 40. A strong correlation was found between observed TCR beta diversity and the percentage of naive T cells measured by flow cytometry. Compared with the aged group, more naive CD4+ T cells, fewer expanded clones and increased TCR diversity were shown by the long-lived group, suggesting age selection. Estimates of total diversity based on one million sequenced T cells were considered lower bounds and underestimates. Because the CMV infection status of the donors was unknown, age-related changes in expanded clonotypes may potentially have been confounded.

Systemically healthy Caucasian individuals from Russia, some 36 in total and aged 6 to 90 years, were included as donors. Each donor gave about 9.2 milliliters of peripheral blood, drawn into EDTA-treated Vacutainer tubes. Ficoll-Paque density-gradient centrifugation was used to isolate PBMCs, with at least 6.5 million per sample. Trizol reagent was used to extract total RNA from PBMCs, with at least 6 micrograms per sample. For every donor, flow cytometry on a PBMC aliquot measured the percentage of naive CD45RAhigh/CD27high T cells. The chain was built from TRBV7-2 and TRBJ2-1; the D segment cannot be called with confidence. The sample was blood. This receptor was identified in a man younger than 45 in good health. The DNA sequence is TGTGCCAGCAGCTTAAGTTACGGAAATGAGCAGTTCTTC. Translated, this gives CASSLSYGNEQFF.